Given below is one TCR beta chain in context. Its binding antigen is unknown. No base qualities exist here, and no much larger clone lies one base off it. Thymus tissue was collected as surgical resects that were removed during corrective cardiac surgery. Immunologically healthy infants undergoing open corrective cardiac surgery for congenital heart defects in Finland were used as donors. Thymocytes were released mechanically from tissue and stored at -70 °C as pellets of about 9-32 million cells. Genomic DNA was extracted from frozen cell pellets with a QIAsymphony instrument. The sample comes from a study of human thymus T cells (TCRdb year 2020). Study-wide context: The study characterized TCR alpha and beta repertoires from under 10 infant thymus samples and a few related peripheral blood samples. Donor ages ranged from about 7 to 250 days, and the cohort comprised roughly six male and two female infants.

Points the paper makes about the study in general: On average, thymus samples gave 750,000 to 950,000 unique TCRB clonotypes, whereas blood samples gave roughly 80,000. V and J gene segment usage appeared biased in both thymic and peripheral blood repertoires. The related research found that thymic TCR repertoires overlapped highly between unrelated individuals.

The immunoSEQ multiplex PCR assay was used to amplify the TCRB and TCRAD loci from a standardized amount of quality-controlled genomic DNA. The amplicons spanned the V(D)J region and were long enough to cover the CDR3 and allow V and J genes to be identified. Through the commercial immunoSEQ service, the amplicons were sequenced on an Illumina platform. The study's processing was this. Primer bias and sequencing errors were corrected as previously described, and TCRAD and TCRB definitions were based on the IMGT database. immunoSEQ Analyzer 3.0 and VDJTools were used for repertoire analysis, which covered basic statistics, V/J segment usage, diversity estimates, rarefaction and pairwise overlap. Diversity was estimated using the Chao1, ChaoE, Efron-Thisted, Shannon and inverse Simpson indices, and was also estimated on datasets down-sampled to the size of the smallest sample. For repertoire overlap, CDR3 nucleotide sequence, V gene and J gene had to match strictly, and clustering was done by Jaccard-based multidimensional scaling. TCRdb mirrors the immuneACCESS table, restricted to in-frame sequences. Some clones are absent from its copies; in checked studies, under half trace to an unresolved V gene, and the reason for the others is unknown. The DNA was the basis for D and trimming; V, J and clone size are from that table. The sample table contains roughly 130,000 clones; only one count was recorded for around 94% of them. The ten largest make up 0.02% to 0.03% of the sample.

From its cysteine to its phenylalanine, the CDR3 spans 12 amino acids. Of the read, only the CDR3 DNA is kept; its 36 bases are in frame from base 1. CDR1 and CDR2 are read off the germline V gene (reference sequence) as SGHNT and YYREEE. Between the V and J ends, shortened by 2 bases and 13 bases respectively, the junction contains 15 bases. The receptor chain draws on TRBV5-4 and TRBJ1-1; no D gene is confidently identified. The TCR was taken from a boy under two years old with a congenital heart defect but otherwise immunologically healthy. Sequenced input: thymus tissue. Read as DNA, the sequence is TGTGCCAGCAGCTTAATCACGAGGTTCGATTTCTTT. Its coded protein is CASSLITRFDFF.